This T cell receptor beta chain was identified during a study of shared clonotypes between healthy human individuals. General observations from the study: Generation probabilities were higher for clonotypes shared across all four sorted-subset donors than for unshared ones.

V was trimmed by 1 base and J by 1 base, leaving 7 bases between them. Per germline, CDR1 GTSNPN and CDR2 SVGIG (reference sequence). CDR3 length equals 13 residues. DNA at 150 to 200 ng, about 30,000 T cell genomes, went into sorted-subset replicate PCRs. Using immunoSEQ multiplex PCR, the repertoire was profiled, and TCRdb retains in-frame clones only, with some absent. The sample holds some 2,000,000 clones, under 97% seen once. To note about this clone: Its antigen remains unknown. The sample contains more than one DNA sequence encoding this CDR3.

The receptor was isolated from a man aged 18-30 years in good health. The specimen sequenced was naive CD4+ T cells sorted from blood. Indicated subset: CD45RA+ positively selected. The V gene is TRBV30, the J gene TRBJ1-1; TRBD1 might be the D (5 bases). CDR3 nucleotides: TGTGCCTGGAGTGACCAGGGGAACACTGAAGCTTTCTTT. Translating it yields CAWSDQGNTEAFF.